The clone carrying this T cell receptor beta chain was picked up one time. What it binds is unknown. After expansion with viral peptide pools in the ViraFEST assay, antigen-specific CD4+ T cells were sequenced. Cells that had been cultured for 10 days were the source of isolated CD4+ T cells. Infection dated between March and December 2020, before the Alpha, Beta and Delta variants reached the United States. Each culture well received a few million PBMC. These cells were then cultured in IMDM with 8.5 to 10 IU/ml IL-2 and 8.5 to 10 ug/ml peptides. Stimulation with an HIV-1 Nef peptide pool defined the negative control culture. The data belong to a study of vaccination effects on CD4 cells after COVID-19. Notes on the study in general: Convalescent patients were scarce, and early post-infection timepoints were absent. New vaccine-induced clones made up most post-vaccine spike-reactive clones in convalescents.

Measured with immunoSEQ multiplex PCR; TCRdb has only the in-frame clones, and not every one. The repertoire holds tens of thousands of clones, with under 80% as singletons. Trimming cost V 5 bases and J 5 bases, with 16 bases left between them. The CDR3 sequence is 15 residues long. The germline CDR1 and CDR2 sequences are SGHVS and FNYEAQ. The clonotype originates from a human donor who had a prior SARS-CoV-2 infection. Sequencing used CD4+ T cells from PBMCs cultured with HIV peptides, obtained before COVID-19 vaccination. Subset specified: HIV-1 Nef peptide pool negative control/reference culture. The chain links TRBV7-6 to TRBJ2-1; a weak D match, TRBD1 (6 bases). CDR3 amino acids: CASSRNMGHNNEQFF. For the CDR3, the DNA is TGTGCCAGCAGCCGAAACATGGGACACAACAATGAGCAGTTCTTC.